This TCR beta chain was captured in a study of molecular identifiers for immune sequencing clone quantification. Note on this clonotype: The antigen is unknown.

With RNA at 10%, 30% or 50%, naive CD8 libraries came from approximately 20,000 to 980,000 sorted cells. From the PCR reads, TCRdb called clonotypes with MiXCR, one entry per CDR3 protein. Of about 100,000 distinct CDR3 sequences listed, 36% are singletons. Study observations and caveats: For highly expanded clones, sizes could be underestimated when identical TCR molecules share a barcode.

This CDR3 contains 12 residues. CDR1 is DFQATT, CDR2 SNEGSKA, per germline (reference sequence). Trimming removed 6 bases at V and 1 base at J, with 10 bases between. V gene TRBV20-1 combines with J gene TRBJ2-7; no clear D gene. This clonotype originated in a human donor in good health. Some libraries in this study had Jurkat cell RNA spiked in. Specimen: naive CD8+ T cells from blood, with Jurkat cell RNA spiked in. The subset is: FACS-sorted CD8+CD4-CCR7+CD45RA+ naive T cells. The CDR3: CSARPGSYEQYF. CDR3 bases: TGCAGTGCCAGACCCGGATCCTACGAGCAGTACTTC.